Sequencing of this T cell receptor (beta chain) was carried out in a study of T cells in Graves' hyperthyroidism and ophthalmopathy. This clonotype was counted at least ten times. RNA transcripts were the template for amplifying TCR beta CDR3 regions. Using the HTBI primer set, a first-round RT-PCR was run on the TCR CDR3. TCRdb re-derived calls from the multiplex PCR reads in MiXCR, one entry per CDR3 protein. The sample carries 250,000 to 400,000 distinct CDR3 sequences, roughly 15% recorded once. Diagnostic decisions used clinical symptoms, serum thyroxine and TRAb, thyroid ultrasound and orbital computed tomography. The CDR3 length is 15 residues. The germline V gene has CDR1 SEHNR and CDR2 FQNEAQ (reference sequence). V shed 0 bases and J shed 8 bases, with 16 bases lying between them.

The V and J genes are TRBV7-9 and TRBJ1-1; D gene uncertain. Sequenced input: blood. The clonotype originates from a woman aged 40 to 50 with Graves' ophthalmopathy. CDR3 sequence: CASSLARGKVSEAFF. CDR3 coding DNA: TGTGCCAGCAGCTTAGCGCGCGGTAAGGTCAGCGAAGCTTTCTTT.